One and the same sample provided the 15 T cell receptor beta chains below, sequenced in a study of CD8 T cells in Susac syndrome. Random hexamers primed reverse transcription of about 0.45 to 1 ug RNA. TCRdb used MiXCR to reprocess the immunoSEQ multiplex PCR reads, holding one entry per CDR3 protein. The sample includes 200,000 or so distinct CDR3 sequences, approximately 94% of them seen just once. The material sequenced was CD4+ T cells from PBMCs. The receptors shown here come from a human donor with Susac syndrome.

The rearrangement uses TRBV28 and TRBJ2-6; D not certain. CDR3 length equals 15 residues. Germline-derived CDR1 and CDR2 are MDHEN and SYDVKM. The V end was cut by 6 bases, the J end by 4 bases, with 13 bases between. CDR3 protein: CASSRSDEGANVLTF. In nucleotides, the CDR3 is TGTGCCAGCAGCCGATCTGATGAGGGGGCCAACGTCCTGACTTTC.

The chain is built from TRBV20-1 and TRBJ2-7; 9 positions match TRBD2. The germline V gene encodes CDR1 DFQATT and CDR2 SNEGSKA (reference sequence). Losses at the gene ends were 4 bases for V and 2 bases for J; bases not matched to a gene: 6. The CDR3 has 14 residues. Here the CDR3 reads CSATSGGQTYEQYF. DNA of the CDR3: TGCAGTGCTACCAGCGGGGGGCAAACCTACGAGCAGTACTTC.

The chain has TRBV29-1 and TRBJ2-5, with a weak D call TRBD2 (6 bases). The CDR3 length is 14 residues. The V gene lost 4 bases and the J gene lost 1 base, with 13 bases spanning the gap. Germline values: CDR1 SQVTM, CDR2 ANQGSEA. The CDR3 reads CSVAHGGVQETQYF. Here the CDR3 DNA reads TGCAGCGTTGCTCACGGGGGAGTCCAAGAGACCCAGTACTTC.

The V and J genes are TRBV9 and TRBJ2-5, with a tentative D call TRBD1 (6 bases). V lost 2 bases and J 3 bases, leaving 11 bases between the germline ends. CDR1 is SGDLS and CDR2 is YYNGEE in the germline V gene. The CDR3 contains 14 residues. In DNA form, the CDR3 reads TGTGCCAGCAGCGTCCCAGGGGTGGAAGAGACCCAGTACTTC. It codes for CASSVPGVEETQYF.

CDR3 residues: CASSLAYSWGSSYEQYF. The CDR3 nucleotides read TGTGCCAGCAGCTTAGCGTACAGTTGGGGGAGCTCCTACGAGCAGTACTTC. This sequence joins TRBV7-6 and TRBJ2-7; D might be TRBD1 or TRBD2, each matching 5 bases. The CDR3 is 17 amino acids. Trimming removed 0 bases from V and 0 bases from J, with 15 bases in between. CDR1 SGHVS and CDR2 FNYEAQ come from the germline V gene.

The CDR3 coding sequence is TGTGCCAGCGGGGGCCTACCCCGCACAGATACGCAGTATTTT. As protein: CASGGLPRTDTQYF. V and J are TRBV6-2 or TRBV6-3 and TRBJ2-3, with TRBD1 as a possible D gene (6 bases). The germline CDR1 and CDR2 sequences are MNHEY and SVGEGT. This CDR3 has 14 residues. V was cut by 8 bases and J by 1 base, with 13 bases left in between.

V and J are TRBV4-1 and TRBJ1-6; D not resolved. Germline assignment: CDR1 MGHRA and CDR2 YSYEKL. V was trimmed by 2 bases and J by 13 bases, leaving 12 bases between them. The CDR3 extends over 13 amino acids. CDR3 region: CASSQNPETPLHF. Here the CDR3 DNA reads TGCGCCAGCAGCCAAAACCCGGAAACGCCCCTCCACTTT.

The chain uses TRBV30 and TRBJ2-7; no firm D call. Germline lookup yields CDR1 GTSNPN and CDR2 SVGIG (reference sequence). The CDR3 is 10 amino acids. Trimming pared 5 bases from V and 1 base from J, leaving 3 bases between. The CDR3 protein is CAWGSYEQYF. CDR3 nucleotides: TGTGCCTGGGGGTCCTACGAGCAGTACTTC.

This rearrangement joins TRBV7-8 to TRBJ2-6; D might be TRBD1 (6 bases). This CDR3 is built from 19 residues. V gave up 5 bases and J gave up 0 bases, with 20 bases separating them. Germline V gene sequence: CDR1 SGHVS, CDR2 FQNEAQ. The CDR3 here is CASSPRTAAFSSGANVLTF. The CDR3 DNA reads TGTGCCAGCAGCCCTCGGACAGCCGCCTTTAGCTCTGGGGCCAACGTCCTGACTTTC. Supplemented by reference TRBV7-8 and TRBJ2-6, the full variable domain reads GAGVSQSPRYKVAKRGQDVALRCDPISGHVSLFWYQQALGQGPEFLTYFQNEAQLDKSGLPSDRFFAERPEGSVSTLKIQRTQQEDSAVYLCASSPRTAAFSSGANVLTFGAGSRLTVL.

V gene TRBV19 combines with J gene TRBJ1-2; a weak D match, TRBD1 (6 bases). Trimming pared 4 bases from V and 1 base from J, leaving 10 bases between. From germline, CDR1 is LNHDA and CDR2 SQIVND (reference sequence). The CDR3 is made up of 14 amino acids. CDR3 sequence reads: CASSTQGNNYGYTF. The CDR3 nucleotides read TGTGCCAGTAGTACTCAGGGGAATAACTATGGCTACACCTTC.

This chain joins TRBV7-6 and TRBJ1-1; D uncertain. The germline V gene has CDR1 SGHVS and CDR2 FNYEAQ. CDR3 length: 14 residues. V dropped 0 bases and J dropped 1 base, with 6 bases sitting between them. The CDR3 spells CASSLASANTEAFF. The CDR3 region has the DNA TGTGCCAGCAGCTTAGCTTCAGCGAACACTGAAGCTTTCTTT.

The chain recombines TRBV4-1 with TRBJ1-1, with D possibly TRBD1 on 5 matching bases. Looked up from germline, CDR1 is MGHRA and CDR2 is YSYEKL. The CDR3 loop spans 14 amino acids. Trimming took off 2 bases at V and 6 bases at J, with 13 bases between the two ends. The CDR3 loop is CASSQLGVTPEAFF. CDR3 sequence (DNA): TGCGCCAGCAGCCAATTAGGGGTTACTCCTGAAGCTTTCTTT.

This chain connects TRBV25-1 to TRBJ1-6, with TRBD1 as a possible D gene (5 bases). This CDR3 spans 14 amino acids. Trimming shortened V by 3 bases and J by 7 bases, and 10 bases separated the two germline ends. In germline, CDR1 is MGHDK, CDR2 SYGVNS. The CDR3 reads CASSDQGSNSPLHF. In DNA form, the CDR3 reads TGTGCCAGCAGTGATCAGGGATCGAATTCACCCCTCCACTTT.

The chain combines TRBV5-6 with TRBJ2-3; tentatively, D is TRBD1 or TRBD2 (6 bases each). Germline V CDR1 and CDR2: SGHDT, YYEEEE. Trimming took 2 bases from V and 6 from J, leaving 16 bases between them. There are 15 residues in the CDR3. This chain's CDR3 is CASSFWAKGGDTQYF. For the CDR3, the DNA is TGTGCCAGCAGCTTTTGGGCGAAAGGGGGGGATACGCAGTATTTT. The variable domain in full, with the rest retrieved from reference TRBV5-6 and TRBJ2-3, is DAGVTQSPTHLIKTRGQQVTLRCSPKSGHDTVSWYQQALGQGPQFIFQYYEEEERQRGNFPDRFSGHQFPNYSSELNVNALLLGDSALYLCASSFWAKGGDTQYFGPGTRLTVL.

The genes are TRBV11-3 and TRBJ2-3; D is uncertain. The germline V gene encodes CDR1 SGHNT and CDR2 YENEEA. This CDR3 has 15 amino acids. V gave up 3 bases and J gave up 1 base, with 11 bases separating them. CDR3 sequence (DNA): TGTGCCAGCAGCTTTGGTGGGGAACGCACAGATACGCAGTATTTT. It translates to CASSFGGERTDTQYF. Combining the CDR3 with reference TRBV11-3 and TRBJ2-3 gives the whole variable domain EAGVVQSPRYKIIEKKQPVAFWCNPISGHNTLYWYLQNLGQGPELLIRYENEEAVDDSQLPKDRFSAERLKGVDSTLKIQPAELGDSAVYLCASSFGGERTDTQYFGPGTRLTVL.